This T cell receptor (beta chain) is drawn from a study of T cell responses to AZD1222 COVID-19 vaccine. From germline, CDR1 is SGHRS and CDR2 YFSETQ. V was cut by 4 bases and J by 5 bases, with 15 bases left in between. The CDR3 has 14 residues. Profiling relied on immunoSEQ multiplex PCR, and the TCRdb table lists in-frame clones only, not all of them. This table holds about 42,000 clones, 88% found once. The source was peripheral blood, collected 28 days after the second AZD1222 dose. The receptor comes from an adult who received the AZD1222 COVID-19 vaccine. This chain uses TRBV5-1 with TRBJ1-1, with a weak D call TRBD1 (6 bases). The DNA for the CDR3 is TGCGCCAGCAGCACACACAGGGAAGGGACTGAAGCTTTCTTT. Amino acid sequence: CASSTHREGTEAFF.